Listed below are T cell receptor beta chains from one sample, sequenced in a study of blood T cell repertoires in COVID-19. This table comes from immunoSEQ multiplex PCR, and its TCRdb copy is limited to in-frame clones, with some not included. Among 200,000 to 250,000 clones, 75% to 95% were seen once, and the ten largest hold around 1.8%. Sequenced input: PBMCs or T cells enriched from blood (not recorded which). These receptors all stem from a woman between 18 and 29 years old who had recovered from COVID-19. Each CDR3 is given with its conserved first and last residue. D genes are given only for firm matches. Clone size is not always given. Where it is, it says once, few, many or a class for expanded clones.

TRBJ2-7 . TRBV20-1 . CSASGPSSREPYEQYF TGCAGTGCTAGTGGTCCCTCAAGCAGGGAACCCTACGAGCAGTACTTC
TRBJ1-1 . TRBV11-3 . CASSRQQATMNTEAFF TGTGCCAGCAGCCGTCAGCAGGCGACGATGAACACTGAAGCTTTCTTT
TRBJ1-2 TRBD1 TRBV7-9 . CASSPPGTGVRPSF TGTGCCAGCAGCCCACCCGGGACAGGGGTACGCCCCTCCTTC
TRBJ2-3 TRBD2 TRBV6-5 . CASRSGGAGTDTQYF TGTGCCAGCAGAAGCGGGGGGGCGGGCACAGATACGCAGTATTTT
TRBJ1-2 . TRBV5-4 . CASGALGGYTF TGTGCCAGCGGAGCGTTGGGTGGCTACACCTTC
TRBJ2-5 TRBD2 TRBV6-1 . CASSELAGQETQYF TGTGCCAGCAGTGAACTAGCGGGACAAGAGACCCAGTACTTC
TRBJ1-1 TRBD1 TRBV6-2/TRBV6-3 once CASSYAGDRDYTEAFF TGTGCCAGCAGTTACGCCGGGGACAGGGATTACACTGAAGCTTTCTTT
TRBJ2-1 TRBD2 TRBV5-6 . CASTAGGADSYNEQFF TGTGCCAGCACCGCCGGGGGGGCTGATTCCTACAATGAGCAGTTCTTC
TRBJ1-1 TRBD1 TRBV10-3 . CAISPAQGDTEAFF TGTGCCATCAGCCCGGCGCAGGGGGACACTGAAGCTTTCTTT
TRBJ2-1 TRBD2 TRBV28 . CASSPGTSGIEQFF TGTGCCAGCAGCCCCGGGACTAGCGGTATTGAGCAGTTCTTC
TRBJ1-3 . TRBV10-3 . CAISESRARDGNTIYF TGTGCCATCAGTGAGTCGAGGGCAAGAGATGGAAACACCATATATTTT
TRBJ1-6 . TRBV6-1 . CASSERTDFSPLHF TGTGCCAGCAGTGAAAGGACAGATTTTTCACCCCTCCACTTT
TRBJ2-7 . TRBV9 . CASSVEGSGEQYF TGTGCCAGCAGCGTAGAAGGGTCAGGGGAGCAGTACTTC
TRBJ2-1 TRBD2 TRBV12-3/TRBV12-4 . CASSLRSGDEQFF TGTGCCAGCAGTTTACGTAGCGGGGATGAGCAGTTCTTC
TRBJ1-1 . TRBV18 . CASSVGGRLITEAFF TGTGCCAGCTCGGTCGGGGGACGGCTAATCACTGAAGCTTTCTTT
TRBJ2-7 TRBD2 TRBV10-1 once CASSRTRDGYEQYF TGCGCCAGCAGTCGGACTAGAGATGGCTACGAGCAGTACTTC
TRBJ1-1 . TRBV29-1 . CSVDPGRTEAFF TGCAGCGTTGATCCGGGTCGGACTGAAGCTTTCTTT
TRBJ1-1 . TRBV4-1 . CASRPREGGVNTEAFF TGCGCCAGCAGGCCAAGGGAGGGGGGGGTGAACACTGAAGCTTTCTTT
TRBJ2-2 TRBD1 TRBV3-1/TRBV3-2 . CASSQGPGQSTGELFF TGTGCCAGCAGCCAAGGGCCGGGACAGTCGACCGGGGAGCTGTTTTTT
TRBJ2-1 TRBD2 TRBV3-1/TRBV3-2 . CASSHAVTGGYNEQFF TGTGCCAGCAGCCATGCAGTAACGGGGGGTTACAATGAGCAGTTCTTC
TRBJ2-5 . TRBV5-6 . CASRGTGTKGGETQYF TGTGCCAGCAGAGGGACCGGGACCAAAGGGGGAGAGACCCAGTACTTC
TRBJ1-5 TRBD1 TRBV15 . CATSRGGNRGHQPQHF TGTGCCACCAGCAGAGGAGGGAACAGGGGGCACCAGCCCCAGCATTTT
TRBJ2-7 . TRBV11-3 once CASSLYGGRVQYF TGTGCCAGCAGCCTTTATGGGGGCAGGGTCCAGTACTTC
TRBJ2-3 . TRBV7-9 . CASSLLDGGNTQYF TGTGCCAGCAGCTTATTGGATGGCGGGAATACGCAGTATTTT
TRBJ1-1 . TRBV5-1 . CASSLDLEVEAFF TGCGCCAGCAGCTTGGATTTGGAGGTAGAAGCTTTCTTT
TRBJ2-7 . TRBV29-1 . CSVDVRKPGSYEQYF TGCAGCGTTGATGTCAGGAAACCAGGGTCCTACGAGCAGTACTTC
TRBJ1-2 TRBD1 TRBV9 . CASGDRDGTGYTF TGTGCCAGCGGCGACAGGGACGGTACTGGCTACACCTTC
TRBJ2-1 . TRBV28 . CASSFSWGVNEQFF TGTGCCAGCAGTTTCAGTTGGGGCGTCAATGAGCAGTTCTTC
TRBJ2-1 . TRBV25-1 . CASSEVGGEVNEQFF TGTGCCAGCAGTGAAGTGGGGGGAGAAGTCAATGAGCAGTTCTTC
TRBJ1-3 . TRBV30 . CAWSVPPWLSGNTIYF TGTGCCTGGAGTGTACCTCCCTGGCTTTCTGGAAACACCATATATTTT
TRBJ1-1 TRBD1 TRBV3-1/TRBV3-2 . CASSQRDRGLTEAFF TGTGCCAGCAGCCAAAGGGACAGGGGGCTGACTGAAGCTTTCTTT
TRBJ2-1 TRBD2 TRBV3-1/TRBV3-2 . CASSHAGGNEQFF TGTGCCAGCAGCCACGCCGGGGGGAATGAGCAGTTCTTC
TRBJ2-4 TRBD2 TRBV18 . CASSPPTSGYKNIQYF TGTGCCAGCTCACCACCCACTAGCGGATACAAAAACATTCAGTACTTC
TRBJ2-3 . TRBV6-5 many CASCRLVSTDTQYF TGTGCCAGCTGTCGACTCGTAAGCACAGATACGCAGTATTTT
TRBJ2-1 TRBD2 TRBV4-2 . CASSQGLAGGSYNEQFF TGTGCCAGCAGCCAGGGGCTAGCGGGTGGCTCCTACAATGAGCAGTTCTTC
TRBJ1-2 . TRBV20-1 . CSAYNYGYTF TGCAGTGCATATAACTATGGCTACACCTTC
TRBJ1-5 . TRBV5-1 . CASSFKGGENQPQHF TGCGCCAGCAGCTTTAAAGGGGGGGAGAATCAGCCCCAGCATTTT
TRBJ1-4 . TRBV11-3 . CASSLDQGGEGEKLFF TGTGCCAGCAGCTTAGATCAAGGGGGGGAAGGTGAAAAACTGTTTTTT
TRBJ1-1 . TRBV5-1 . CASSLGRDTTEAFF TGCGCCAGCAGCTTGGGAAGGGACACCACTGAAGCTTTCTTT
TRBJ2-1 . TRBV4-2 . CASSQDPGSIQARVYNEQFF TGTGCCAGCAGCCAAGATCCAGGGTCAATTCAAGCCAGGGTCTACAATGAGCAGTTCTTC
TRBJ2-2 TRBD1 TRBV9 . CASSERDRPWSNTGELFF TGTGCCAGCAGCGAACGGGACAGGCCGTGGTCGAACACCGGGGAGCTGTTTTTT
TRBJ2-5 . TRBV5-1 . CASSLTGEAWETQYF TGCGCCAGCAGCTTGACAGGGGAGGCTTGGGAGACCCAGTACTTC
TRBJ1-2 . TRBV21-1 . CASSNSDGRPYGYTF TGTGCCAGCAGCAACAGCGACGGGAGACCATATGGCTACACCTTC
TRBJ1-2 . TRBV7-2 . CASSLQGGGYTF TGTGCCAGCAGCTTACAGGGCGGAGGCTACACCTTC
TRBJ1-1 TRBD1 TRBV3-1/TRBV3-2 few CASSQARVRGPPGITEAFF TGTGCCAGCAGCCAAGCGCGGGTGAGGGGGCCGCCAGGTATCACTGAAGCTTTCTTT
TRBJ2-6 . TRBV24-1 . CATSEAGTRANVLTF TGTGCCACCAGTGAAGCCGGGACAAGGGCCAACGTCCTGACTTTC
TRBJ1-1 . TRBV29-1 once CSVELRTQAFF TGCAGCGTTGAACTGCGGACTCAAGCTTTCTTT
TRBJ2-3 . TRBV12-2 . CASRSDNRVGTDTQYF TGTGCAAGTCGCTCCGACAACAGGGTAGGGACAGATACGCAGTATTTT
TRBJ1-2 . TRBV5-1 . CASSPGRGWGYTF TGCGCCAGCAGCCCAGGGAGGGGTTGGGGCTACACCTTC
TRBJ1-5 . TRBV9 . CASSTRTDQPQHF TGTGCCAGCAGCACTCGGACAGATCAGCCCCAGCATTTT
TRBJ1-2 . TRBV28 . CASSQGFATNYGYTF TGTGCCAGCAGCCAGGGTTTCGCTACTAACTATGGCTACACCTTC
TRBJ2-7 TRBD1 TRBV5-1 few CASRTQGQDEQYF TGCGCCAGCAGAACTCAGGGACAGGACGAGCAGTACTTC
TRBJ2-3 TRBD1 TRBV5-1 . CASSPGQGARADTQYF TGCGCCAGCAGCCCGGGACAGGGGGCGCGCGCAGATACGCAGTATTTT
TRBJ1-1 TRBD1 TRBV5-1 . CASSWGQGEAFF TGCGCCAGCAGCTGGGGACAGGGTGAAGCTTTCTTT
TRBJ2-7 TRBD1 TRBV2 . CASSERGTGLYEQYF TGTGCCAGCAGTGAAAGGGGGACAGGACTCTACGAGCAGTACTTC
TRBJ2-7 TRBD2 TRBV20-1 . CSASGVAGAYEQYF TGCAGTGCTAGTGGGGTAGCGGGAGCCTACGAGCAGTACTTC
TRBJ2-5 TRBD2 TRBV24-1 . CATSYAGGGEETQYF TGTGCCACCAGTTATGCGGGGGGCGGGGAAGAGACCCAGTACTTC
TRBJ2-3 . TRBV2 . CASGRRQEKPDTQYF TGTGCCAGCGGTAGACGACAGGAAAAGCCAGATACGCAGTATTTT
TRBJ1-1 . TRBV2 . CASSKDTVNTEAFF TGTGCCAGCAGTAAAGACACAGTGAACACTGAAGCTTTCTTT
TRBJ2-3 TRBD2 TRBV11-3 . CASSLGSSGASTDTQYF TGTGCCAGCAGCTTAGGTTCTAGCGGGGCTAGCACAGATACGCAGTATTTT